This paragraph reports one T cell receptor beta chain. Its specificity is unknown. CDR3 length: 13 residues. Per germline, CDR1 LNHDA and CDR2 SQIVND (reference sequence). Between the trimmed V and J ends, which lost 6 bases and 3 bases, there was a span of 6 bases. The assay, immunoSEQ v3.0, was run at survey level. Produced via immunoSEQ multiplex PCR; TCRdb's table is partial and in-frame only. This sample has over 15,000 clones, with around 82% found just once. This specimen comes from a study of long-term antiretroviral therapy in people with HIV. The study's findings and limits: Patients on ART gained diversity, which nonetheless stayed below transplant donor controls. Clones that had undergone expansion before ART prevailed in the repertoire throughout all time points.

This rearrangement joins TRBV19 to TRBJ2-6; no clear D gene. The sample was unsorted PBMCs, taken 0.1 years before starting antiretroviral therapy. This TCR came from a man between 18 and 29 years old with HIV. The CDR3 protein is CASSEGGANVLTF. Here the CDR3 DNA reads TGTGCCAGTAGCGAAGGTGGGGCCAACGTCCTGACTTTC.